Below, 32 T cell receptor beta chains from the same sample are listed, as sequenced in a study of beta chain features in type 1 diabetes. Study results and limitations: Moderate but significant shortening of TCRB CDR3s was recorded in all four CD4+ subsets from Type 1 diabetes patients.

The study reverse transcribed the entire isolated RNA, so it sequenced expressed TCRB transcripts. Here immunoSEQ multiplex PCR was the method, and the copy in TCRdb shows in-frame clones only, minus some. The sample lists under 300,000 clones; approximately 25% were seen once. These receptors have no known antigen. The sequenced sample consisted of naive CD4+ T cells from blood. These receptors were collected from a woman under 40 with type 1 diabetes.

This clone was seen only a few times. The chain combines TRBV19 with TRBJ1-2, with D possibly matching TRBD1 (5 bases). The CDR3 is 14 amino acids. Trimming cost V 2 bases and J 2 bases, with 9 bases left between them. The germline gives CDR1 LNHDA, CDR2 SQIVND (reference sequence). The CDR3: CASSIQGLNYGYTF. The CDR3 nucleotides read TGTGCCAGTAGTATACAGGGTCTGAACTATGGCTACACCTTC. The complete variable domain, with remaining parts taken from reference TRBV19 and TRBJ1-2, reads DGGITQSPKYLFRKEGQNVTLSCEQNLNHDAMYWYRQDPGQGLRLIYYSQIVNDFQKGDIAEGYSVSREKKESFPLTVTSAQKNPTAFYLCASSIQGLNYGYTFGSGTRLTVV.

This sequence joins TRBV23-1 and TRBJ1-4; a possible D gene is TRBD1 (6 bases). TRBV23-1 is given ORF status, its function remaining uncertain. The CDR3 has 17 amino acids. Deletions cut 0 bases from V and 0 bases from J, with 11 bases between. CDR3 in DNA: TGCGCCAGCAGTCAATCGCTGACAGGAACAACTAATGAAAAACTGTTTTTT. Translation gives CASSQSLTGTTNEKLFF.

This clone was seen a handful of times. The chain recombines TRBV10-3 with TRBJ2-7, with D maybe TRBD1 (5 bases). The CDR3 spans 14 residues. V lost 2 bases to trimming and J lost 0 bases, with 8 bases between them. CDR1 is ENHRY and CDR2 is SYGVKD in the germline V gene. CDR3 protein: CAISEADNSYEQYF. The CDR3 coding sequence is TGTGCCATCAGTGAGGCGGACAACTCCTACGAGCAGTACTTC.

This chain links TRBV18 with TRBJ2-7; D is unresolved. This CDR3 spans 13 amino acids. V was pared by 0 bases and J by 5 bases, with 8 bases between. CDR1 KGHSH and CDR2 LQKENI come from the germline V gene. The CDR3 sequence is CASSPPGIDEQYF. DNA of the CDR3: TGTGCCAGCTCACCACCTGGCATCGACGAGCAGTACTTC.

There are a few counts of this clone. CDR3 bases: TGCGCCAGCAGCTTGTCCGCGGGATATGGCTACACCTTC. Translated: CASSLSAGYGYTF. This chain links TRBV5-1 with TRBJ1-2; D gene ambiguous. The CDR3 length is 13 residues. Looked up from germline, CDR1 is SGHRS and CDR2 is YFSETQ. The V gene lost 1 base and the J gene lost 5 bases, with 9 bases spanning the gap.

This clone was found a few times. The J gene is TRBJ2-3, the V gene TRBV6-5; weak D call: TRBD2 (5 bases). Germline loops: CDR1 MNHEY, CDR2 SVGAGI. The CDR3 has 15 amino acids. The V end lost 5 bases, the J end lost 0 bases, and 12 bases lay between the germline ends. The CDR3: CASSPDGLSTDTQYF. CDR3 bases: TGTGCCAGCAGTCCGGACGGACTTAGCACAGATACGCAGTATTTT.

V gene TRBV5-1 combines with J gene TRBJ2-7, with TRBD1 identical over 8 bases. V was pared by 0 bases and J by 4 bases, with 6 bases of the junction left unmatched. The CDR3 runs 15 residues. Germline CDR1 reads SGHRS; CDR2 reads YFSETQ. CDR3 residues: CASSLEAGGGYEQYF. In nucleotides, the CDR3 is TGCGCCAGCAGCTTGGAGGCAGGGGGCGGGTACGAGCAGTACTTC.

The chain links TRBV7-9 to TRBJ2-4; D unclear. Germline V CDR1 and CDR2: SEHNR, FQNEAQ (reference sequence). The CDR3 loop spans 13 amino acids. V lost 2 bases to trimming and J lost 5 bases, with 7 bases between them. The CDR3 DNA follows: TGTGCCAGCAGCTTATCAGTCCAAAACATTCAGTACTTC. It encodes CASSLSVQNIQYF.

This clone was recorded a few times. The genes are TRBV18 and TRBJ2-3; TRBD2 matches at 12 bases. The V and J ends lost 6 bases and 5 bases, in that order; junction bases with no gene match: 6. The germline CDR1 and CDR2 sequences are KGHSH and LQKENI. CDR3 length: 15 amino acids. The CDR3 spells CASSRTSGNEDTQYF. For the CDR3, the DNA is TGTGCCAGCTCCCGGACTAGCGGGAATGAAGATACGCAGTATTTT.

This sequence joins TRBV30 and TRBJ2-1; tentatively, D is TRBD2 (6 bases). Germline V CDR1 and CDR2: GTSNPN, SVGIG (reference sequence). V lost 1 base and J lost 14, with 15 bases in between. The CDR3 runs to 12 residues. CDR3 sequence (DNA): TGTGCCTGGAGTGCGGACGGACTAAGAGAGTTCTTC. Its protein is CAWSADGLREFF.

The chain employs TRBV10-3 and TRBJ2-7, with 8 bases fitting TRBD2. The CDR3 extends over 15 amino acids. The germline V gene has CDR1 ENHRY and CDR2 SYGVKD. V gave up 6 bases and J gave up 9 bases; unmatched junction bases: 16. CDR3 in amino acids: CAIRAEGLALGGQYF. In nucleotides, the CDR3 is TGTGCCATCAGGGCCGAAGGACTAGCTCTGGGAGGGCAGTACTTC.

J is TRBJ1-1 and V is TRBV5-1; the D is unclear. Per the germline V gene, CDR1 is SGHRS and CDR2 is YFSETQ. Deletions cut 1 base from V and 6 bases from J, with 7 bases between. The CDR3 covers 12 residues. The CDR3 DNA is TGCGCCAGCAGCTTGCTTGGGCCTGAAGCTTTCTTT. This sequence encodes CASSLLGPEAFF.

This clone was picked up a small number of times. V is TRBV13 and J is TRBJ2-7, with 10 bases lining up with TRBD2. Germline V gene data show CDR1 as PRHDT and CDR2 as FYEKMQ (reference sequence). Trimming cost V 1 base and J 3 bases; bases outside gene matches: 12. The CDR3 contains 18 residues. The CDR3 DNA follows: TGTGCCAGCAGCTTAGTAGGACTAGCGGAAACAAGGGGCTACGAGCAGTACTTC. It specifies CASSLVGLAETRGYEQYF.

The rearrangement joins TRBV28 to TRBJ2-5; TRBD1 agrees at 10 bases. The length of the CDR3 is 14 residues. Trimming at V came to 5 bases and at J to 5 bases, leaving 5 bases not matched to a gene. The germline gives CDR1 MDHEN, CDR2 SYDVKM. The CDR3 DNA reads as TGTGCCAGCAGTCCGTGGACAGGGGGGGAGACCCAGTACTTC. Its protein product is CASSPWTGGETQYF.

The genes are TRBV6-5 and TRBJ2-7; D uncertain. Germline lookup yields CDR1 MNHEY and CDR2 SVGAGI. This CDR3 comprises 15 residues. V was cut by 3 bases and J by 5 bases, with 17 bases left in between. CDR3 nucleotides: TGTGCCAGCAGTTATTCTGCTAGAATGAACGACGAGCAGTACTTC. It translates to CASSYSARMNDEQYF.

This chain links TRBV6-5 with TRBJ2-2; unclear D gene. The germline V gene has CDR1 MNHEY and CDR2 SVGAGI. This CDR3 comprises 13 residues. Trimming stripped 0 bases from V and 5 bases from J, with 4 bases between. The CDR3 region is CASSYSRTGELFF. The CDR3 region has the DNA TGTGCCAGCAGTTACTCTCGGACCGGGGAGCTGTTTTTT.

CDR3 sequence (DNA): TGTGCCTGGCGACTAGCCGTTGGTGGCGAGCAGTACTTC. Protein product: CAWRLAVGGEQYF. The chain combines TRBV30 with TRBJ2-7; 7 nucleotides match TRBD2. This CDR3 has 13 amino acids. Per the germline V gene, CDR1 is GTSNPN and CDR2 is SVGIG (reference sequence). The ends lost 5 bases at V and 6 bases at J; junction bases unmatched: 10.

The J gene is TRBJ2-5, the V gene TRBV28; D is ambiguous. Germline loops: CDR1 MDHEN, CDR2 SYDVKM. The CDR3 is 12 residues long. V gave up 6 bases and J gave up 5 bases, with 10 bases separating them. CDR3 in DNA: TGTGCCAGCAGCACCCGACTGGAGACCCAGTACTTC. Translated, it gives CASSTRLETQYF.

This chain links TRBV29-1 with TRBJ1-5; possibly TRBD1 for D (6 bases). Germline V lookup: CDR1 SQVTM, CDR2 ANQGSEA. This CDR3 has 13 residues. With 6 bases removed from V and 6 bases from J, the gap between germline ends came to 15 bases. CDR3 amino acids: CSVGERGLQPQHF. CDR3 nucleotide sequence: TGCAGCGTGGGGGAGCGGGGGCTTCAGCCCCAGCATTTT.

The table lists this clone with a few counts. The chain couples TRBV6-6 to TRBJ2-5; tentatively, D is TRBD2 (6 bases). The CDR3 spans 12 residues. V shed 4 bases and J shed 5 bases, with 8 bases lying between them. Germline V gives CDR1 MNHNY, CDR2 SVGAGI (reference sequence). CDR3 bases: TGTGCCAGCAGTTCGGGGGTTGAGACCCAGTACTTC. As protein: CASSSGVETQYF.

V usage is TRBV10-3 and J usage is TRBJ1-2, with 9 bases matching TRBD1. CDR1 and CDR2 from the germline V gene are ENHRY and SYGVKD. Trimming cost V 2 bases and J 6 bases; bases outside gene matches: 10. The CDR3 runs 16 residues. The CDR3 here is CAISERSGTGWDGYTF. DNA for the CDR3: TGTGCCATCAGTGAGCGATCCGGGACAGGGTGGGATGGCTACACCTTC.

The rearrangement uses TRBV30 and TRBJ2-7; 8 positions agree with TRBD1. V dropped 8 bases and J dropped 7; count of bases not matched to a gene: 13. The CDR3 totals 13 residues. Germline CDR1 GTSNPN, CDR2 SVGIG (reference sequence). The CDR3 sequence is CAGNRGVVGEQYF. CDR3 sequence (DNA): TGTGCCGGAAACAGGGGGGTGGTAGGGGAGCAGTACTTC.

This clone was seen a handful of times. This chain connects TRBV7-9 to TRBJ1-1; no reliable D call. This CDR3 has 12 residues. Germline V gene sequence: CDR1 SEHNR, CDR2 FQNEAQ (reference sequence). V lost 2 bases and J 8 bases, leaving 9 bases between the germline ends. CDR3 region: CASSLSAGEAFF. CDR3 DNA: TGTGCCAGCAGCTTATCGGCGGGGGAAGCTTTCTTT.

The chain recombines TRBV15 with TRBJ1-1; D remains unclear. Trimming took 6 bases from V and 8 from J, leaving 16 bases between them. The CDR3 loop spans 13 amino acids. Germline CDR1 and CDR2: LNHNV and YYDKDF (reference sequence). The CDR3 bases are TGTGCCACCAGTTACGGAGGAGGAAGGGAAGCTTTCTTT. Residues: CATSYGGGREAFF.

V and J are TRBV28 and TRBJ2-3, with 7 bases aligning to TRBD1. The CDR3 has 11 residues. Germline CDR1 MDHEN, CDR2 SYDVKM. V shed 5 bases, J shed 9 bases, and the junction held 2 bases outside the gene matches. CDR3 bases: TGTGCCAGCAGTCCGGACAGGACGCAGTATTTT. Protein product: CASSPDRTQYF.

The V call is TRBV7-9, the J call TRBJ2-7; 8 positions agree with TRBD1. The CDR3 totals 12 residues. With V trimmed by 4 bases and J by 12 bases, 8 bases remained unmatched. Per the germline V gene, CDR1 is SEHNR and CDR2 is FQNEAQ (reference sequence). The CDR3 bases are TGTGCCAGCAGCTCATCGGACAGGGTCCGGTACTTC. Residues: CASSSSDRVRYF.

This chain connects TRBV27 to TRBJ2-7; 9 nucleotides line up with TRBD1. The germline gives CDR1 MNHEY, CDR2 SMNVEV (reference sequence). With V trimmed by 6 bases and J by 5 bases, 14 bases remained unmatched. CDR3 length: 16 residues. CDR3 amino acids: CASSYDSGTGFDEQYF. As DNA, the CDR3 is TGTGCCAGCAGCTATGACTCCGGGACAGGGTTCGACGAGCAGTACTTC.

The chain couples TRBV18 to TRBJ1-4; 9 positions agree with TRBD1. This CDR3 comprises 17 residues. Germline assignment: CDR1 KGHSH and CDR2 LQKENI. V gave up 1 base and J gave up 2 bases; unmatched junction bases: 5. CDR3: CASSPRGGQGTNEKLFF. The CDR3 DNA sequence: TGTGCCAGCTCACCACGAGGGGGACAGGGCACTAATGAAAAACTGTTTTTT.

V usage is TRBV27 and J usage is TRBJ1-5; D remains unclear. The germline gives CDR1 MNHEY, CDR2 SMNVEV (reference sequence). The CDR3 extends over 16 amino acids. The V gene lost 5 bases and the J gene lost 4 bases, with 18 bases spanning the gap. The DNA for the CDR3 is TGTGCCAGCAGTCCGTCACGACCTACGGGGAATCAGCCCCAGCATTTT. Its protein is CASSPSRPTGNQPQHF.

The chain combines TRBV9 with TRBJ1-5; the D gene is possibly TRBD1 (5 bases). Germline values: CDR1 SGDLS, CDR2 YYNGEE. There are 15 residues in the CDR3. The V gene lost 2 bases and the J gene lost 2 bases, with 11 bases spanning the gap. The CDR3: CASSVGGGGNQPQHF. The CDR3 DNA sequence: TGTGCCAGCAGCGTGGGGGGAGGGGGCAATCAGCCCCAGCATTTT. The full variable domain, with the rest looked up from reference TRBV9 and TRBJ1-5, is DSGVTQTPKHLITATGQRVTLRCSPRSGDLSVYWYQQSLDQGLQFLIQYYNGEERAKGNILERFSAQQFPDLHSELNLSSLELGDSALYFCASSVGGGGNQPQHFGDGTRLSIL.

In its sample, this clone was seen once. V usage is TRBV27 and J usage is TRBJ1-1; 9 bases are a match to TRBD1. The V gene's germline CDR1 is MNHEY and CDR2 SMNVEV (reference sequence). V gave up 4 bases and J gave up 6 bases; unmatched junction bases: 9. This CDR3 spans 15 amino acids. CDR3 residues: CASSSPGQGVAEAFF. The CDR3 DNA reads as TGTGCCAGCAGTTCGCCGGGACAGGGAGTGGCTGAAGCTTTCTTT.

V usage is TRBV29-1 and J usage is TRBJ2-7; 11 bases match TRBD1. CDR1 is SQVTM and CDR2 is ANQGSEA in the germline V gene. The CDR3 consists of 14 residues. Trimming cost V 4 bases and J 0 bases; bases outside gene matches: 2. CDR3 region: CSVVGQGASYEQYF. CDR3 nucleotides: TGCAGCGTTGTTGGACAGGGGGCCTCCTACGAGCAGTACTTC.